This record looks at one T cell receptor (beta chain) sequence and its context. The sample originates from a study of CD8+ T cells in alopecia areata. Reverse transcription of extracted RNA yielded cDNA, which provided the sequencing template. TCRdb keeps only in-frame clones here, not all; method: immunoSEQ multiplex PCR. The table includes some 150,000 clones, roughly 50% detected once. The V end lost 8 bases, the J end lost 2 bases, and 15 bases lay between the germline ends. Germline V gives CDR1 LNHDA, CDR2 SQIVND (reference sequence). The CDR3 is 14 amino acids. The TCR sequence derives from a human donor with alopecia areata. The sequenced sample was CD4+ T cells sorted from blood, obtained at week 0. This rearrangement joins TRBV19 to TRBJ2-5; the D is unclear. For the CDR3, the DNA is TGTGCCAGTCGAGGAGTTGGTGCACAAGAGACCCAGTACTTC. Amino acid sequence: CASRGVGAQETQYF. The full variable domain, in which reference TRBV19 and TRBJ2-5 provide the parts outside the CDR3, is DGGITQSPKYLFRKEGQNVTLSCEQNLNHDAMYWYRQDPGQGLRLIYYSQIVNDFQKGDIAEGYSVSREKKESFPLTVTSAQKNPTAFYLCASRGVGAQETQYFGPGTRLLVL.